This is a list of T cell receptor beta chains from one sample in a study of OX40 agonist ivuxolimab in advanced cancers. Only in-frame clones appear in the TCRdb table, and some are missing; sequencing was by immunoSEQ multiplex PCR. The table has roughly 75,000 clones, 70% to 90% seen once; the top ten hold 2.8%. Sequences were derived from CD4+ or CD8+ T cells sorted from blood, sampled in a trial of the OX40 agonist ivuxolimab. Receptor source: an adult with an advanced solid tumor such as melanoma, head and neck, liver or kidney cancer. Both conserved end residues are part of each CDR3. Each record gives: clone size, D gene, J gene, V gene, CDR3 protein, CDR3 DNA. The D gene is left open where the match is weak. Expanded clones get a size class; other rows say once, few or many, or leave the size out.

clone size: few; D gene: TRBD2; J gene: TRBJ2-7; V gene: TRBV2; CDR3 protein: CASSPLTSDSEQYF; CDR3 DNA: TGTGCCAGCAGCCCCCTAACTAGCGACAGCGAGCAGTACTTC
clone size: .; D gene: .; J gene: TRBJ1-5; V gene: TRBV19; CDR3 protein: CASSPRHLQNQPQHF; CDR3 DNA: TGTGCCAGTAGCCCGCGACATCTACAAAATCAGCCCCAGCATTTT
clone size: .; D gene: .; J gene: TRBJ2-3; V gene: TRBV7-9; CDR3 protein: CASSLGGTTDTQYF; CDR3 DNA: TGTGCCAGCAGCTTAGGGGGTACCACAGATACGCAGTATTTT
clone size: .; D gene: .; J gene: TRBJ2-7; V gene: TRBV4-1; CDR3 protein: CASSHRDPGAEQYF; CDR3 DNA: TGCGCCAGCAGCCACCGGGACCCGGGCGCGGAGCAGTACTTC
clone size: .; D gene: .; J gene: TRBJ2-1; V gene: TRBV14; CDR3 protein: CASSRDWGEQFF; CDR3 DNA: TGTGCCAGCAGCCGGGATTGGGGTGAGCAGTTCTTC
clone size: few; D gene: .; J gene: TRBJ2-5; V gene: TRBV7-9; CDR3 protein: CASSWDQETQYF; CDR3 DNA: TGTGCCAGCAGTTGGGACCAAGAGACCCAGTACTTC
clone size: .; D gene: TRBD1; J gene: TRBJ2-5; V gene: TRBV9; CDR3 protein: CASSEYSGQGFGETQYF; CDR3 DNA: TGTGCCAGCAGCGAGTATTCGGGACAGGGGTTTGGAGAGACCCAGTACTTC
clone size: .; D gene: .; J gene: TRBJ1-2; V gene: TRBV29-1; CDR3 protein: CSVDRGGYGYTF; CDR3 DNA: TGCAGCGTTGATCGGGGGGGGTATGGCTACACCTTC
clone size: .; D gene: TRBD2; J gene: TRBJ2-1; V gene: TRBV7-3; CDR3 protein: CASSLERGGRNEQFF; CDR3 DNA: TGTGCCAGCAGCTTAGAGCGGGGGGGCCGCAATGAGCAGTTCTTC
clone size: .; D gene: .; J gene: TRBJ2-7; V gene: TRBV29-1; CDR3 protein: CSVEDPSAGGGYEQYF; CDR3 DNA: TGCAGCGTTGAAGATCCCTCGGCAGGCGGAGGCTACGAGCAGTACTTC
clone size: .; D gene: TRBD2; J gene: TRBJ2-5; V gene: TRBV9; CDR3 protein: CASSVDSSASGKETQYF; CDR3 DNA: TGTGCCAGCAGCGTAGATAGCTCGGCTAGCGGGAAAGAGACCCAGTACTTC
clone size: .; D gene: TRBD1; J gene: TRBJ1-1; V gene: TRBV2; CDR3 protein: CASSKTGGRTEAFF; CDR3 DNA: TGTGCCAGCAGCAAGACAGGGGGCCGGACTGAAGCTTTCTTT
clone size: medium-sized; D gene: .; J gene: TRBJ1-6; V gene: TRBV28; CDR3 protein: CASALEYSPLHF; CDR3 DNA: TGTGCCAGCGCCCTTGAGTATTCACCCCTCCACTTT
clone size: .; D gene: .; J gene: TRBJ2-5; V gene: TRBV9; CDR3 protein: CASNRAEETQYF; CDR3 DNA: TGTGCCAGCAACCGAGCTGAAGAGACCCAGTACTTC
clone size: .; D gene: .; J gene: TRBJ1-3; V gene: TRBV9; CDR3 protein: CASSPLRTAGNTIYF; CDR3 DNA: TGTGCCAGCAGCCCACTCCGGACAGCCGGAAACACCATATATTTT
clone size: .; D gene: TRBD2; J gene: TRBJ2-1; V gene: TRBV7-8; CDR3 protein: CASSYTSGGAPEQFF; CDR3 DNA: TGTGCCAGCAGCTATACTAGCGGGGGGGCCCCCGAGCAGTTCTTC
clone size: .; D gene: TRBD1; J gene: TRBJ2-1; V gene: TRBV19; CDR3 protein: CASSPGDRVNDEQFF; CDR3 DNA: TGTGCCAGTAGTCCAGGTGACAGGGTGAACGATGAGCAGTTCTTC
clone size: .; D gene: .; J gene: TRBJ2-7; V gene: TRBV2; CDR3 protein: CASSDFGGSYEQYF; CDR3 DNA: TGTGCCAGCAGCGACTTTGGGGGCTCCTACGAGCAGTACTTC
clone size: once; D gene: .; J gene: TRBJ2-5; V gene: TRBV4-1; CDR3 protein: CASSQDLGSEGARETQYF; CDR3 DNA: TGCGCCAGCAGCCAAGATTTGGGCTCGGAAGGGGCGCGGGAGACCCAGTACTTC
clone size: .; D gene: .; J gene: TRBJ1-5; V gene: TRBV7-2; CDR3 protein: CASSLRQNQPQHF; CDR3 DNA: TGTGCCAGCAGCTTAAGACAGAATCAGCCCCAGCATTTT
clone size: .; D gene: .; J gene: TRBJ1-2; V gene: TRBV6-1; CDR3 protein: CASRVGDRGYTF; CDR3 DNA: TGTGCCAGCAGGGTCGGGGATCGTGGCTACACCTTC
clone size: .; D gene: TRBD2; J gene: TRBJ2-2; V gene: TRBV5-1; CDR3 protein: CASSSTSALAGELFF; CDR3 DNA: TGCGCCAGCAGCAGTACTAGCGCTTTGGCCGGGGAGCTGTTTTTT
clone size: .; D gene: .; J gene: TRBJ2-2; V gene: TRBV6-1; CDR3 protein: CASRLGAGTGELFF; CDR3 DNA: TGTGCCAGCAGGTTGGGGGCAGGGACCGGGGAGCTGTTTTTT
clone size: .; D gene: .; J gene: TRBJ1-2; V gene: TRBV5-1; CDR3 protein: CASSLEGSYGYTF; CDR3 DNA: TGCGCCAGCAGCTTGGAAGGGAGCTATGGCTACACCTTC
clone size: .; D gene: .; J gene: TRBJ2-7; V gene: TRBV14; CDR3 protein: CASSHGAEQYF; CDR3 DNA: TGTGCCAGCAGCCACGGTGCCGAGCAGTACTTC
clone size: .; D gene: .; J gene: TRBJ1-6; V gene: TRBV6-5; CDR3 protein: CASTLLQGLGSPLHF; CDR3 DNA: TGTGCCAGCACCTTACTCCAGGGCTTGGGATCACCCCTCCACTTT
clone size: .; D gene: .; J gene: TRBJ2-2; V gene: TRBV20-1; CDR3 protein: CSARGGRELFF; CDR3 DNA: TGCAGTGCTAGAGGCGGCAGGGAGCTGTTTTTT
clone size: .; D gene: TRBD2; J gene: TRBJ2-7; V gene: TRBV4-1; CDR3 protein: CASSQGPAGGPYEQYF; CDR3 DNA: TGCGCCAGCAGCCAAGGCCCAGCGGGGGGTCCCTACGAGCAGTACTTC
clone size: .; D gene: .; J gene: TRBJ1-6; V gene: TRBV27; CDR3 protein: CASSLRGANSPLHF; CDR3 DNA: TGTGCCAGCAGTTTGAGGGGAGCCAATTCACCCCTCCACTTT
clone size: once; D gene: .; J gene: TRBJ1-2; V gene: TRBV2; CDR3 protein: CASRAQANYGYTF; CDR3 DNA: TGTGCCAGCAGGGCACAGGCTAACTATGGCTACACCTTC
clone size: once; D gene: TRBD1; J gene: TRBJ2-2; V gene: TRBV19; CDR3 protein: CASSGTGVLTGELFF; CDR3 DNA: TGTGCCAGTTCCGGGACAGGGGTTTTGACTGGGGAGCTGTTTTTT
clone size: .; D gene: .; J gene: TRBJ1-4; V gene: TRBV28; CDR3 protein: CASSLSGHTEKLFF; CDR3 DNA: TGTGCCAGCAGTTTATCGGGACACACTGAAAAACTGTTTTTT
clone size: .; D gene: .; J gene: TRBJ1-2; V gene: TRBV4-1; CDR3 protein: CASSQPLGPRNYGYTF; CDR3 DNA: TGCGCCAGCAGCCAACCGCTGGGACCGCGTAACTATGGCTACACCTTC
clone size: .; D gene: .; J gene: TRBJ2-3; V gene: TRBV28; CDR3 protein: CGGKETDTQYF; CDR3 DNA: TGTGGGGGAAAGGAGACAGATACGCAGTATTTT
clone size: .; D gene: .; J gene: TRBJ1-5; V gene: TRBV28; CDR3 protein: CASSPGAQPQHF; CDR3 DNA: TGTGCCAGCAGTCCGGGGGCCCAGCCCCAGCATTTT
clone size: .; D gene: .; J gene: TRBJ2-3; V gene: TRBV9; CDR3 protein: CASSVGGGGDTQYF; CDR3 DNA: TGTGCCAGCAGCGTGGGGGGCGGGGGAGATACGCAGTATTTT
clone size: .; D gene: .; J gene: TRBJ1-2; V gene: TRBV4-3; CDR3 protein: CASSQGSPTRWGGYTF; CDR3 DNA: TGCGCCAGCAGCCAAGGAAGCCCAACCCGGTGGGGTGGCTACACCTTC
clone size: .; D gene: .; J gene: TRBJ1-6; V gene: TRBV5-1; CDR3 protein: CASSLEQGGNSPLHF; CDR3 DNA: TGCGCCAGCAGCTTGGAACAGGGAGGCAATTCACCCCTCCACTTT
clone size: .; D gene: TRBD1; J gene: TRBJ1-1; V gene: TRBV6-5; CDR3 protein: CASSYLGTGDTEAFF; CDR3 DNA: TGTGCCAGCAGTTACTTGGGGACAGGGGACACTGAAGCTTTCTTT
clone size: .; D gene: .; J gene: TRBJ1-2; V gene: TRBV7-2; CDR3 protein: CASSLGRDYGYTF; CDR3 DNA: TGTGCCAGCAGCTTAGGCAGGGACTATGGCTACACCTTC
clone size: .; D gene: TRBD2; J gene: TRBJ2-1; V gene: TRBV2; CDR3 protein: CASSDLGLAGSEQFF; CDR3 DNA: TGTGCCAGCAGTGACCTGGGACTAGCGGGGAGTGAGCAGTTCTTC
clone size: .; D gene: .; J gene: TRBJ1-2; V gene: TRBV7-2; CDR3 protein: CASSFSEPHGYTF; CDR3 DNA: TGTGCCAGCAGCTTCTCCGAACCTCATGGCTACACCTTC